In its sample, the clone carrying this T cell receptor beta chain was seen once. Its specificity is unknown. A much larger clonotype is one base distant, so this may be a read error. The CDR3 loop spans 14 amino acids. Per germline, CDR1 SGHTA and CDR2 FQGNSA. Between the trimmed V and J ends, which lost 8 bases and 11 bases, there was a span of 24 bases. Extractions gave at least 5.5 micrograms of total RNA per sample. This sample was included in a study of blood T cells in healthy people across ages. Background on the study: About one barcoded TCR beta cDNA was captured per two T cells. Points from the study as a whole: Naive CD4+ cells and diversity were both higher in long-lived donors than in aged donors.

Primed by a sample-barcoded 5' primer and a J-beta primer mix, a second PCR proceeded for about 6 to 11 cycles. TCRdb analysed the 5' RACE reads with MiXCR anew, one entry per CDR3 protein. This sample carries 700,000 to 950,000 distinct CDR3 sequences, roughly 45% of them seen once, and the ten largest clones take approximately 22%. The J gene is TRBJ2-5, the V gene TRBV7-2, with D tentatively TRBD1 or TRBD2 (6 bases each). What was sequenced was blood. This sequence was found in a woman in her sixties or seventies in good health. CDR3 sequence: CASRRGTTTYKQYF. The CDR3 DNA is TGTGCCAGCCGACGCGGGACAACGACCTACAAGCAGTACTTC. Full variable domain (outside the CDR3, taken from reference TRBV7-2 and TRBJ2-5): GAGVSQSPSNKVTEKGKDVELRCDPISGHTALYWYRQSLGQGLEFLIYFQGNSAPDKSGLPSDRFSAERTGGSVSTLTIQRTQQEDSAVYLCASRRGTTTYKQYFGPGTRLLVL.